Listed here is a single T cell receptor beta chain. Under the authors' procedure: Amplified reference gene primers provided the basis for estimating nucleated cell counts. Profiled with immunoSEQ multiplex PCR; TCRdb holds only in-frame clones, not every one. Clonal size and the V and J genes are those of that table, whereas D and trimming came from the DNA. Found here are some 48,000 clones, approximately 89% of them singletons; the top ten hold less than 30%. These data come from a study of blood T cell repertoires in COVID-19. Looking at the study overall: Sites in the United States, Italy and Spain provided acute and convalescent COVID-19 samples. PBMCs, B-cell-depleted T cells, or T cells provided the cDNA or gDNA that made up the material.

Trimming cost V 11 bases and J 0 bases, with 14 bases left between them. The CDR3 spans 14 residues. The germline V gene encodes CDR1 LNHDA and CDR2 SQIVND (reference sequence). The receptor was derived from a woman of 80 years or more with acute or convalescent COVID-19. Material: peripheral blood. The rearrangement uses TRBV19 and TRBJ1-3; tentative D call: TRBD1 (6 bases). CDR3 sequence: CACRDISSGNTIYF. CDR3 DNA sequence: TGTGCCTGCCGGGACATCAGCTCTGGAAACACCATATATTTT.